The sequence of this T cell receptor (beta chain) was determined in a study of cytomegalovirus exposure and HLA in healthy donors. Germline V gene data show CDR1 as SNHLY and CDR2 as FYNNEI. The CDR3 is 14 amino acids. The PCR employed 60 Vbeta primers together with 13 Jbeta primers. This table comes from immunoSEQ multiplex PCR, and its TCRdb copy is limited to in-frame clones, with some not included. This table has 75,000 to 85,000 clones, 80% appearing once. Notes on this clone: At one of its ends the junction is not consistent with the germline gene, which may arise from a read error.

The TCR sequence derives from a male donor in good health and CMV-seronegative. Specimen: PBMCs. The rearrangement joins TRBV2 to TRBJ1-5, with 10 bases matching TRBD1. The CDR3 sequence is CASSRDRGYQPQNF. Written as DNA, the CDR3 is TGTGCCAGCAGCCGGGACAGGGGTTATCAGCCCCAGAATTTT.